What follows are 25 T cell receptor beta chains derived from one specimen sequenced in a study of blood T cell repertoires in COVID-19. The data were produced by immunoSEQ multiplex PCR, yet TCRdb's version contains in-frame clones alone and is incomplete. The table lists about 270,000 clones, about 83% of them singletons. The source material was peripheral blood. These receptors were collected from a man of 80 years or more with acute or convalescent COVID-19.

This clone was observed a few times. This chain connects TRBV2 to TRBJ2-2; 8 bases map to TRBD1. Trimming at V came to 10 bases and at J to 4 bases, leaving 8 bases not matched to a gene. Germline loops: CDR1 SNHLY, CDR2 FYNNEI. The CDR3 loop spans 14 amino acids. This CDR3 reads CATEGQGATGELFF. CDR3 coding DNA: TGTGCCACCGAAGGACAGGGAGCCACCGGGGAGCTGTTTTTT.

The chain joins TRBV2 to TRBJ1-1; a weak D match, TRBD1 (6 bases). Trimming took 7 bases from V and 6 from J, leaving 21 bases between them. CDR3 length: 15 amino acids. Germline V CDR1 and CDR2: SNHLY, FYNNEI. The CDR3 region has the DNA TGTGCCAGCACCCCATCAGGACAGCCTAATGCTGAAGCTTTCTTT. This encodes CASTPSGQPNAEAFF.

The chain uses TRBV18 and TRBJ2-7, with D maybe TRBD1 (5 bases). The CDR3 totals 15 residues. Germline CDR1 KGHSH, CDR2 LQKENI. The V gene lost 0 bases and the J gene lost 4 bases, with 13 bases spanning the gap. The CDR3 reads CASSPPGTGIYEQYF. DNA of the CDR3: TGTGCCAGCTCACCACCCGGAACAGGAATATACGAGCAGTACTTC. Combining the CDR3 with reference TRBV18 and TRBJ2-7 gives the whole variable domain NAGVMQNPRHLVRRRGQEARLRCSPMKGHSHVYWYRQLPEEGLKFMVYLQKENIIDESGMPKERFSAEFPKEGPSILRIQQVVRGDSAAYFCASSPPGTGIYEQYFGPGTRLTVT.

DNA for the CDR3: TGTGCCAGCAGTGATCCAGGGGGAATCTCCTCCTACGAGCAGTACTTC. This sequence encodes CASSDPGGISSYEQYF. The chain employs TRBV25-1 and TRBJ2-7, with 7 nucleotides matching TRBD1. This CDR3 comprises 16 residues. The V gene end was trimmed by 3 bases and the J gene end by 0 bases; junction bases not matched to a gene: 8. Germline V gene sequence: CDR1 MGHDK, CDR2 SYGVNS.

The J gene is TRBJ2-2, the V gene TRBV3-1 (or the pseudogene TRBV3-2), with 9 bases lining up with TRBD1. CDR3 length equals 16 residues. The V and J ends lost 1 base and 9 bases, in that order; junction bases with no gene match: 9. Germline V gives CDR1 LGHDT, CDR2 YNNKEL (reference sequence). The CDR3 is CASSQVLTGGAWELFF. As DNA, the CDR3 is TGTGCCAGCAGCCAAGTACTTACAGGGGGCGCGTGGGAGCTGTTTTTT.

This clone is a singleton in its sample. V usage is TRBV3-1 (or the pseudogene TRBV3-2) and J usage is TRBJ2-7, with D perhaps TRBD2 (5 bases). CDR1 LGHDT and CDR2 YNNKEL come from the germline V gene (reference sequence). The CDR3 covers 15 residues. V was cut by 4 bases and J by 2 bases, with 15 bases left in between. CDR3 sequence reads: CASSLSGIRAYEQYF. The CDR3 region has the DNA TGTGCCAGCAGCCTTTCGGGGATTCGTGCCTACGAGCAGTACTTC.

This chain connects TRBV11-2 to TRBJ2-3; no clear D gene. The CDR3 is made up of 15 amino acids. V was clipped by 5 bases and J by 8 bases, with 20 bases between them. The germline V gene encodes CDR1 SGHAT and CDR2 FQNNGV. The CDR3 nucleotides are TGTGCCAGCAGCACCTCCCAAGTGTCGGTTGGTACGCAGTATTTT. This sequence encodes CASSTSQVSVGTQYF.

This clone was found a few times. The CDR3 coding sequence is TGTGCCAGCAGCTTTGACAGGGATCAGCCCCAGCATTTT. Translation: CASSFDRDQPQHF. The chain is built from TRBV5-8 and TRBJ1-5; 7 bases are shared with TRBD1. The germline CDR1 and CDR2 sequences are SGHTS and YDEGEE. The CDR3 runs 13 residues. Trimming removed 2 bases from V and 5 bases from J; junction bases left unmatched: 1.

The chain uses TRBV28 and TRBJ1-5, with D tentatively TRBD1 (5 bases). V gave up 5 bases and J gave up 1 base, with 6 bases separating them. Looked up from germline, CDR1 is MDHEN and CDR2 is SYDVKM. This CDR3 contains 13 residues. CDR3 in amino acids: CASSQGSNQPQHF. CDR3 bases: TGTGCCAGCAGTCAGGGAAGCAATCAGCCCCAGCATTTT.

This clone appeared a single time. The chain carries TRBV7-9 and TRBJ2-5, with 8 nucleotides matching TRBD1. The V and J ends lost 5 bases and 1 base, in that order; junction bases with no gene match: 6. This CDR3 contains 15 residues. Germline V gene sequence: CDR1 SEHNR, CDR2 FQNEAQ (reference sequence). CDR3 bases: TGTGCCAGCAGCCCGGGGGACAGGTTCCAAGAGACCCAGTACTTC. Translating gives CASSPGDRFQETQYF.

The chain is built from TRBV3-1 (or the pseudogene TRBV3-2) and TRBJ2-1; D might be TRBD1 (5 bases). V was clipped by 0 bases and J by 3 bases, with 15 bases between them. Germline CDR1 reads LGHDT; CDR2 reads YNNKEL (reference sequence). CDR3 length equals 17 residues. In DNA form, the CDR3 reads TGTGCCAGCAGCCAAGACATACAGGAAAAAGGCTACAATGAGCAGTTCTTC. As protein: CASSQDIQEKGYNEQFF.

The V and J genes are TRBV30 and TRBJ2-1; tentatively, D is TRBD2 (5 bases). This CDR3 contains 14 residues. Germline V lookup: CDR1 GTSNPN, CDR2 SVGIG (reference sequence). The ends were cut back, 1 base at V and 12 bases at J, with 19 bases in the middle. The CDR3 protein is CAWSAASSRRAQFF. CDR3 DNA: TGTGCCTGGAGTGCGGCTAGCAGCAGACGTGCGCAGTTCTTC. The full variable domain, its missing parts supplied by reference TRBV30 and TRBJ2-1, is SQTIHQWPATLVQPVGSPLSLECTVEGTSNPNLYWYRQAAGRGLQLLFYSVGIGQISSEVPQNLSASRPQDRQFILSSKKLLLSDSGFYLCAWSAASSRRAQFFGPGTRLTVL.

The chain links TRBV12-3 or TRBV12-4 to TRBJ1-2; D possibly corresponds to TRBD1 (5 bases). Trimming pared 1 base from V and 8 bases from J, leaving 11 bases between. The CDR3 loop spans 13 amino acids. In DNA form, the CDR3 reads TGTGCCAGCAGTTTAGTTCCCAGGGAAGGCTACACCTTC. It yields the protein CASSLVPREGYTF.

The chain combines TRBV5-8 with TRBJ2-5; 7 bases are a match to TRBD2. V was clipped by 2 bases and J by 9 bases; unmatched bases: 10. CDR1 and CDR2 from the germline V gene are SGHTS and YDEGEE. The CDR3 has 14 residues. The CDR3 DNA is TGTGCCAGCAGCTTCGGACTAGGGTCCATGGCCCAGTACTTC. Translating gives CASSFGLGSMAQYF.

The chain carries TRBV27 and TRBJ2-2, with D possibly TRBD2 on 5 matching bases. The CDR3 contains 15 residues. Trimming took off 2 bases at V and 4 bases at J, with 11 bases between the two ends. Germline V lookup: CDR1 MNHEY, CDR2 SMNVEV (reference sequence). CDR3 sequence reads: CASSLASWGTGELFF. The CDR3 nucleotides are TGTGCCAGCAGTTTAGCTAGCTGGGGCACCGGGGAGCTGTTTTTT.

The chain couples TRBV3-1 (or the pseudogene TRBV3-2) to TRBJ2-6; the D gene is possibly TRBD1 (5 bases). Trimming took off 1 base at V and 4 bases at J, with 8 bases between the two ends. Germline CDR1 is LGHDT and CDR2 is YNNKEL (reference sequence). The CDR3 has 15 residues. CDR3 protein: CASSQVTVGANVLTF. CDR3 in DNA: TGTGCCAGCAGCCAAGTGACAGTCGGGGCCAACGTCCTGACTTTC.

The V and J genes are TRBV10-3 and TRBJ1-2; a weak D match, TRBD1 (5 bases). The CDR3 is made up of 14 amino acids. The ends were cut back, 10 bases at V and 6 bases at J, with 21 bases in the middle. CDR1 and CDR2 (germline): ENHRY, SYGVKD. The chain's CDR3 is CATSPDRSINGYTF. CDR3 nucleotide sequence: TGTGCCACCTCCCCCGACAGATCCATCAATGGCTACACCTTC.

The chain employs TRBV6-5 and TRBJ1-3, with D unresolved. In germline, CDR1 is MNHEY, CDR2 SVGAGI. V was trimmed by 8 bases and J by 4 bases, leaving 12 bases between them. The CDR3 has 13 amino acids. For the CDR3, the DNA is TGTGCCAGCGGTAGCGGGGAGGGAAACACCATATATTTT. Translated: CASGSGEGNTIYF.

The chain recombines TRBV5-1 with TRBJ2-7, with D possibly being TRBD2 (7 bases). The CDR3 runs to 15 residues. With 6 bases removed from V and 5 bases from J, the gap between germline ends came to 21 bases. Germline CDR1 reads SGHRS; CDR2 reads YFSETQ. In DNA, the CDR3 is TGCGCCAGCAAGCTACAGCTGGGGGGGCTGGACGAGCAGTACTTC. Translated: CASKLQLGGLDEQYF.

The chain is built from TRBV6-5 and TRBJ1-5, with D tentatively TRBD1 (6 bases). CDR1 and CDR2 from the germline V gene are MNHEY and SVGAGI. Trimming removed 6 bases from V and 6 bases from J, with 15 bases in between. The CDR3 length is 14 residues. The CDR3 DNA sequence: TGTGCCAGCAGACAGGGAATGATCGGTCAGCCCCAGCATTTT. Translation gives CASRQGMIGQPQHF.

This chain links TRBV30 with TRBJ1-1; D remains ambiguous. V was pared by 4 bases and J by 4 bases, with 13 bases between. From germline, CDR1 is GTSNPN and CDR2 SVGIG (reference sequence). The CDR3 has 13 amino acids. The CDR3 DNA sequence: TGTGCCTGGATGGCGCAGGCAGGCACTGAAGCTTTCTTT. It yields the protein CAWMAQAGTEAFF.

DNA for the CDR3: TGTGCCAGCAGCTTAGGGGCATTCCCTAACTATGGCTACACCTTC. Translated: CASSLGAFPNYGYTF. This chain links TRBV7-6 with TRBJ1-2; D remains unclear. V was cut by 1 base and J by 0 bases, with 9 bases left in between. The V gene's germline CDR1 is SGHVS and CDR2 FNYEAQ. The CDR3 covers 15 residues.

The V and J genes are TRBV6-2 or TRBV6-3 and TRBJ1-5; D uncertain. Germline CDR1 MNHEY, CDR2 SVGEGT. This CDR3 comprises 15 residues. Trimming shortened V by 0 bases and J by 4 bases, and 10 bases separated the two germline ends. DNA of the CDR3: TGTGCCAGCAGTTACTCCCCTTACTTTAATCAGCCCCAGCATTTT. This codes for CASSYSPYFNQPQHF.

The rearrangement links TRBV11-2 to TRBJ1-5, with 8 bases fitting TRBD1. Germline loops: CDR1 SGHAT, CDR2 FQNNGV. CDR3 size: 17 residues. V lost 5 bases to trimming and J lost 6 bases; unmatched junction nucleotides: 15. The CDR3 spells CASSDSDRGGAIQPQHF. For the CDR3, the DNA is TGTGCCAGCAGCGATTCCGACAGGGGTGGGGCGATTCAGCCCCAGCATTTT.

V usage is TRBV4-1 and J usage is TRBJ1-3; 8 bases are a match to TRBD1. Looked up from germline, CDR1 is MGHRA and CDR2 is YSYEKL. V was clipped by 4 bases and J by 4 bases; unmatched bases: 6. CDR3 size: 15 residues. The CDR3 reads CASSPETGVGNTIYF. As DNA, the CDR3 is TGCGCCAGCAGCCCAGAGACAGGGGTGGGAAACACCATATATTTT.